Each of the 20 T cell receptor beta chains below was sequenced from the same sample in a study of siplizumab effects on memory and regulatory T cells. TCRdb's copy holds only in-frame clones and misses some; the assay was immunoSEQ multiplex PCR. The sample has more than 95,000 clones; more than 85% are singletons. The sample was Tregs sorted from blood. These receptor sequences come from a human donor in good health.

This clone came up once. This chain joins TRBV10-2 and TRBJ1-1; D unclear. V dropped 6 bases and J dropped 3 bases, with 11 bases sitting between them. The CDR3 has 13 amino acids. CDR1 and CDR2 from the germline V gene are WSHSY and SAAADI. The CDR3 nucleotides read TGCGCCAGCAGCGGAAGGTTGGACACTGAAGCTTTCTTT. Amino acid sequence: CASSGRLDTEAFF.

The CDR3 nucleotides read TGTGCCAGCAGCGTGACCCGTGAGCAGTTCTTC. Translated, it gives CASSVTREQFF. The chain couples TRBV5-4 to TRBJ2-1; no clear D gene. CDR1 is SGHNT, CDR2 YYREEE, per germline (reference sequence). The CDR3 runs to 11 residues. Between the trimmed V and J ends, which lost 4 bases and 9 bases, there was a span of 8 bases.

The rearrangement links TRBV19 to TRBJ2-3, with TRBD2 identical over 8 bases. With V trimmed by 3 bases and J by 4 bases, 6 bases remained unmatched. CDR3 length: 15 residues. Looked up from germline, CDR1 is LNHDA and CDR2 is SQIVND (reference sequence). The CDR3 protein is CASSIASGGADTQYF. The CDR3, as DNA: TGTGCCAGTAGTATTGCTTCGGGAGGGGCAGATACGCAGTATTTT.

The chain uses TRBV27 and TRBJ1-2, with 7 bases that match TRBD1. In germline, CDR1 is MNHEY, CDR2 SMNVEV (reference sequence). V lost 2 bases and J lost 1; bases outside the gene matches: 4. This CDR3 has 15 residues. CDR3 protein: CASSLRTGLNYGYTF. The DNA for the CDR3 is TGTGCCAGCAGTTTAAGGACAGGCCTTAACTATGGCTACACCTTC.

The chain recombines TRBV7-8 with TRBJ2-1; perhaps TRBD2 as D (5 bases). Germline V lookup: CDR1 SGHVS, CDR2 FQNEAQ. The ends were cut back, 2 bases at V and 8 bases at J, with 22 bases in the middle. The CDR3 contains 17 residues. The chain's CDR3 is CASSLSPLGGNVDEQFF. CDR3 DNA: TGTGCCAGCAGCTTATCCCCACTAGGAGGTAACGTGGATGAGCAGTTCTTC.

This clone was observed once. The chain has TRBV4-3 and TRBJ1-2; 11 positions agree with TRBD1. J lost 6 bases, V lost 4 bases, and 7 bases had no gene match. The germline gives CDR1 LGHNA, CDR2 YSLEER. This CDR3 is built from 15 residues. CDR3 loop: CASSRHGQGAHGYTF. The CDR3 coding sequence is TGCGCCAGCAGCCGGCACGGACAGGGGGCTCATGGCTACACCTTC.

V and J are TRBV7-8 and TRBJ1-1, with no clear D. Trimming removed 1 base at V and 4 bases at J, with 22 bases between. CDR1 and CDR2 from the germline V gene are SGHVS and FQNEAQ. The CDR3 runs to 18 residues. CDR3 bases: TGTGCCAGCAGCTTAGGCCGGGAGACGCTTAAGCTAGCCACTGAAGCTTTCTTT. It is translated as CASSLGRETLKLATEAFF.

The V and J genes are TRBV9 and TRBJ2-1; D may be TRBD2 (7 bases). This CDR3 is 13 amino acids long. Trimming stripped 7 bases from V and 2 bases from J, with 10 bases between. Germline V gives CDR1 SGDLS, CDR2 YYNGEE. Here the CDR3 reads CASGGATYNEQFF. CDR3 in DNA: TGTGCCAGCGGGGGGGCGACCTACAATGAGCAGTTCTTC.

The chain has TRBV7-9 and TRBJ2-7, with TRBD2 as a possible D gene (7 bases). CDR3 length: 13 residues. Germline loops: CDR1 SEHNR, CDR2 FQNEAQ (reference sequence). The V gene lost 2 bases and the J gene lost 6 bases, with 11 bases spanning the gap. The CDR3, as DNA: TGTGCCAGCAGCTTACGGGGGGACACCGAGCAGTACTTC. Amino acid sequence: CASSLRGDTEQYF.

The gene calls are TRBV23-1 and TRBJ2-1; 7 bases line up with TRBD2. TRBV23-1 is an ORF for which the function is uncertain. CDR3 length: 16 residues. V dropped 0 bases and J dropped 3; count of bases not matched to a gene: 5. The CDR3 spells CASSQSMAGVYNEQFF. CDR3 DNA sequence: TGCGCCAGCAGTCAATCGATGGCGGGAGTCTACAATGAGCAGTTCTTC.

The CDR3 DNA follows: TGTGCCAGCACCCTTAGCAGAAGGGCTGGAAACACCATATATTTT. The encoded protein is CASTLSRRAGNTIYF. The chain employs TRBV28 and TRBJ1-3; no reliable D call. Germline-derived CDR1 and CDR2 are MDHEN and SYDVKM. The ends were cut back, 7 bases at V and 2 bases at J, with 15 bases in the middle. This CDR3 has 15 amino acids.

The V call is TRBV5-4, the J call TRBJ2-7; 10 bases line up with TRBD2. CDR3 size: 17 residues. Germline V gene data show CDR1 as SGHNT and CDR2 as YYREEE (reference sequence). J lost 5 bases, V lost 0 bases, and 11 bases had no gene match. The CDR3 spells CASSLARRSSGSHEQYF. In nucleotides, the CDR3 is TGTGCCAGCAGCTTGGCGAGGAGGTCTAGCGGGAGCCACGAGCAGTACTTC.

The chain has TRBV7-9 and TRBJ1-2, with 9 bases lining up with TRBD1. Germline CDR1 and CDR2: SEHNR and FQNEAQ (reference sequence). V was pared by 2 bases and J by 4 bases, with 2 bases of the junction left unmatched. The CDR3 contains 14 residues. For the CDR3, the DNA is TGTGCCAGCAGCTTAACGGGACAGGGCTATGGCTACACCTTC. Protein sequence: CASSLTGQGYGYTF. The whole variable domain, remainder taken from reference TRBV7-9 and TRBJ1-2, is DTGVSQNPRHKITKRGQNVTFRCDPISEHNRLYWYRQTLGQGPEFLTYFQNEAQLEKSRLLSDRFSAERPKGSFSTLEIQRTEQGDSAMYLCASSLTGQGYGYTFGSGTRLTVV.

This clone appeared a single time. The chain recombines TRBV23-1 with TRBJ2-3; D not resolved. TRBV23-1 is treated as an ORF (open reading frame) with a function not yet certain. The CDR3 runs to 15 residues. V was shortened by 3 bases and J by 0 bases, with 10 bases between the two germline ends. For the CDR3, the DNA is TGCGCCAGCAGTCATTGGTACTCTAGCACAGATACGCAGTATTTT. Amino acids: CASSHWYSSTDTQYF.

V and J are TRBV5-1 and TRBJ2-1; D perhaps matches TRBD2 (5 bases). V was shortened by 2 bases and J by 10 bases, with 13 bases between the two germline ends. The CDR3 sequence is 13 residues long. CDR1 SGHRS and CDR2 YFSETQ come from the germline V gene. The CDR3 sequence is CASSLLDLREQFF. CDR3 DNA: TGCGCCAGCAGCTTACTAGACCTTCGGGAGCAGTTCTTC.

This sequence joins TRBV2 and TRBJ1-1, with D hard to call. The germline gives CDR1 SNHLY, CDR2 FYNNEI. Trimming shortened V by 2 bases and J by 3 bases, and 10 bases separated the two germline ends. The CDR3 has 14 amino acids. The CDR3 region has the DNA TGTGCCAGCAGTGAACAGGTTTGGGACACTGAAGCTTTCTTT. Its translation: CASSEQVWDTEAFF.

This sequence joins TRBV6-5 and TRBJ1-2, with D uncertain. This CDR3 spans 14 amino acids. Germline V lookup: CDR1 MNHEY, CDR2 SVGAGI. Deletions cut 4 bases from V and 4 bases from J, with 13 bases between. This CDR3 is CASSSSQTAYGYTF. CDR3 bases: TGTGCCAGCAGTTCTTCCCAGACTGCCTATGGCTACACCTTC.

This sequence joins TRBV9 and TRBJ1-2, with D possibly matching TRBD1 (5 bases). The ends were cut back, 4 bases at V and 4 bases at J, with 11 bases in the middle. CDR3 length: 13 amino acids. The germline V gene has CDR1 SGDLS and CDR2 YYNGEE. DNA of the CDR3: TGTGCCAGCAGCTCTCCCGGGACCTATGGCTACACCTTC. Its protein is CASSSPGTYGYTF.

The CDR3, as DNA: TGCGCCAGCAGCTCCCCTCCGACTGGCGGCTCTGAAGCTTTCTTT. It translates to CASSSPPTGGSEAFF. V gene TRBV5-1 combines with J gene TRBJ1-1; D is unclear. The CDR3 loop spans 15 amino acids. Trimming cost V 3 bases and J 6 bases, with 18 bases left between them. The germline gives CDR1 SGHRS, CDR2 YFSETQ. Supplemented by reference TRBV5-1 and TRBJ1-1, the full variable domain reads KAGVTQTPRYLIKTRGQQVTLSCSPISGHRSVSWYQQTPGQGLQFLFEYFSETQRNKGNFPGRFSGRQFSNSRSEMNVSTLELGDSALYLCASSSPPTGGSEAFFGQGTRLTVV.

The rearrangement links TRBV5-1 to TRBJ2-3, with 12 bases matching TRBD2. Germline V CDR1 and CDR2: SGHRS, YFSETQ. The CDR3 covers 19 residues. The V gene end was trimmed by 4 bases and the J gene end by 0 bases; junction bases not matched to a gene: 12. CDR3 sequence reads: CASSRGLAGDHTSTDTQYF. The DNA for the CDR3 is TGCGCCAGCAGCCGGGGACTAGCGGGTGATCATACTAGCACAGATACGCAGTATTTT.